These T cell receptor beta chains were read from a single sample in a study of T-cell memory formation after mild COVID-19. MiXCR was run by TCRdb on the 5' RACE reads, yielding one entry per CDR3 protein. This sample has about 140,000 distinct CDR3 sequences, with 13% to 15% found just once. The sequenced sample consisted of PBMCs or a T cell subset sorted from them (not recorded which). The receptor set was obtained from an adult woman who had mild COVID-19 (a few samples of this study predate the infection). Cell type and time point are not known. CDR3s include the opening cysteine and the closing phenylalanine or tryptophan. The D gene is left open where the match is weak. Expanded clones get a size class; other rows say once, few or many, or leave the size out.

V gene,D gene,clone size,J gene,CDR3 protein,CDR3 DNA
TRBV12-3/TRBV12-4,.,.,TRBJ2-7,CASSLTGTEQYF,TGTGCCAGCAGTCTTACAGGGACCGAGCAGTACTTC
TRBV20-1,.,few,TRBJ2-2,CSARDLGELFF,TGCAGTGCTAGAGACCTCGGGGAGCTGTTTTTT
TRBV7-9,.,few,TRBJ2-7,CASSTGQYEQYF,TGTGCCAGCAGCACCGGACAGTACGAGCAGTACTTC
TRBV5-6,.,few,TRBJ2-3,CASSPGAPPAGTDTQYF,TGTGCCAGCAGCCCTGGGGCGCCTCCGGCTGGCACAGATACGCAGTATTTT
TRBV6-5,.,.,TRBJ2-3,CASSRTASTDTQYF,TGTGCCAGCAGTCGGACAGCTAGCACAGATACGCAGTATTTT
TRBV11-2,.,once,TRBJ1-2,CASSFGSDYGYTF,TGTGCCAGCAGCTTTGGGAGCGACTATGGCTACACCTTC
TRBV7-2,.,once,TRBJ2-7,CASSAGTRTPYEQYF,TGTGCCAGCAGCGCCGGGACTCGCACCCCCTACGAGCAGTACTTC
TRBV4-3,.,few,TRBJ2-7,CASSQEYSNYEQYF,TGCGCCAGCAGCCAAGAATACAGCAACTACGAGCAGTACTTC
TRBV15,.,few,TRBJ2-5,CATSREWARQETQYF,TGTGCCACCAGCAGAGAGTGGGCTAGACAAGAGACCCAGTACTTC
TRBV4-2,.,.,TRBJ2-7,CASSQGAGGYEQYF,TGTGCCAGCAGCCAAGGAGCAGGAGGCTACGAGCAGTACTTC
TRBV6-5,TRBD1,.,TRBJ2-1,CASTRQGPLNEQFF,TGTGCCAGCACACGACAGGGGCCCCTCAATGAGCAGTTCTTC
TRBV7-9,.,few,TRBJ2-1,CASTSGTSSYNEQFF,TGTGCCAGCACTTCCGGGACCAGTTCCTACAATGAGCAGTTCTTC
TRBV9,.,few,TRBJ2-7,CASSRYEESYEQYF,TGTGCCAGCAGCCGCTATGAAGAGTCCTACGAGCAGTACTTC
TRBV2,.,.,TRBJ2-7,CASSVWDGQPSYEQYF,TGTGCCAGCAGCGTTTGGGACGGACAGCCATCCTACGAGCAGTACTTC
TRBV25-1,TRBD1,few,TRBJ2-7,CASSEYTTGGYEQYF,TGTGCCAGCAGTGAATACACAACAGGGGGGTACGAGCAGTACTTC
TRBV29-1,TRBD1,.,TRBJ1-2,CSATGGDLYGYTF,TGCAGCGCGACAGGGGGTGACCTCTATGGCTACACCTTC
TRBV29-1,.,.,TRBJ2-2,CSVEDVPGELFF,TGCAGCGTTGAAGATGTCCCCGGGGAGCTGTTTTTT
TRBV7-2,TRBD1,few,TRBJ1-2,CASDLTGNYGYTF,TGTGCCAGCGACCTGACAGGGAACTATGGCTACACCTTC
TRBV12-5,TRBD2,many,TRBJ2-1,CASGLVLAGANEQFF,TGTGCTAGTGGTTTGGTACTAGCGGGAGCCAATGAGCAGTTCTTC
TRBV30,TRBD1,few,TRBJ2-7,CAWSPGGTGGLEQYF,TGTGCCTGGTCCCCAGGAGGGACAGGGGGCCTCGAGCAGTACTTC
TRBV5-1,.,few,TRBJ2-3,CASSFTQGEEQYF,TGCGCCAGCAGCTTTACTCAGGGTGAAGAGCAGTATTTT
TRBV4-1,.,.,TRBJ1-1,CASSQRVGRMNTEAFF,TGCGCCAGCAGCCAAAGGGTAGGGAGAATGAACACTGAAGCTTTCTTT
TRBV12-3/TRBV12-4,.,few,TRBJ2-7,CASSLGHGGGEQYF,TGTGCCAGCAGTTTGGGTCACGGGGGCGGCGAGCAGTACTTC
TRBV27,.,few,TRBJ2-3,CASSFWRTDTQYF,TGTGCCAGCAGTTTCTGGAGGACAGATACGCAGTATTTT
TRBV20-1,.,.,TRBJ2-2,CSARDWSLGTGELFF,TGCAGTGCTAGAGATTGGTCGCTTGGTACCGGGGAGCTGTTTTTT
TRBV5-1,.,few,TRBJ2-7,CASSLGTRQTVQDSYEQYF,TGCGCCAGCAGCTTGGGCACGCGGCAGACGGTCCAGGACTCCTACGAGCAGTACTTC
TRBV15,.,few,TRBJ2-7,CATSRDDIPPYEQYF,TGTGCCACCAGCAGAGACGACATTCCACCTTACGAGCAGTACTTC
TRBV5-1,.,few,TRBJ2-3,CASSPSGTDTQYF,TGCGCCAGCAGCCCGTCCGGCACAGATACGCAGTATTTT
TRBV12-3/TRBV12-4,.,.,TRBJ1-1,CASSLGRSNTEAFF,TGTGCCAGCAGTTTGGGACGGTCGAACACTGAAGCTTTCTTT
TRBV12-3/TRBV12-4,.,many,TRBJ2-1,CASSPGGLGYNEQFF,TGTGCCAGCAGTCCCGGGGGGCTCGGATACAATGAGCAGTTCTTC
TRBV7-8,TRBD2,many,TRBJ2-5,CASSAGTSGELQETQYF,TGTGCCAGCAGCGCCGGGACTAGCGGGGAATTACAAGAGACCCAGTACTTC
TRBV12-3/TRBV12-4,.,.,TRBJ1-1,CASTISGVEAFF,TGTGCCAGCACCATATCGGGCGTTGAAGCTTTCTTT
TRBV15,.,many,TRBJ2-3,CATSRDRLGGAAFDTQYF,TGTGCCACCAGCAGAGATCGATTAGGCGGGGCCGCATTTGATACGCAGTATTTT
TRBV9,.,.,TRBJ2-2,CASSDLAENTGELFF,TGTGCCAGCAGCGACCTAGCAGAAAACACAGGGGAGCTGTTTTTT
TRBV12-3/TRBV12-4,TRBD2,few,TRBJ2-3,CASSNPGGAVDTQYF,TGTGCCAGCAGTAACCCCGGGGGGGCCGTCGATACGCAGTATTTT
TRBV27,.,.,TRBJ2-7,CASSLVGGAGPGYF,TGTGCCAGCAGTTTGGTTGGAGGGGCGGGCCCAGGGTACTTC
TRBV12-3/TRBV12-4,.,.,TRBJ1-4,CASSGGLKLFF,TGTGCCAGCAGTGGGGGGTTAAAACTGTTTTTT